The rows below give T cell receptor beta chains drawn from one sample of a study of shared clonotypes between healthy human individuals. Assay: immunoSEQ multiplex PCR; the TCRdb copy retains only in-frame clones and omits some. This table holds about 380,000 clones, approximately 96% found once. The sequenced sample consisted of memory CD8+ T cells sorted from blood. Receptor source: a man aged 25-45 years in good health. The conserved cysteine and the conserved F or W are not part of the CDR3 here. Size values are once, few and many counts, or a class for expanded clones, and some rows have none.

abundance | j_gene | v_gene | CDR3aa
. | TRBJ1-5 | TRBV28 | ARRDRGHNQPQH
. | TRBJ2-7 | TRBV5-1 | ASSLVAGEVYEQY
. | TRBJ1-4 | TRBV5-1 | ASSPTHPSANEKLF
. | TRBJ2-3 | TRBV7-2 | ASSLILAGTDTQY
. | TRBJ1-1 | TRBV14 | ASSQGEGAGTEAF
. | TRBJ2-7 | TRBV18 | ASSRQEREQY
. | TRBJ2-7 | TRBV4-2 | ASSQDLAREQY
. | TRBJ1-2 | TRBV7-8 | ASSLVNRGPVYGYT
. | TRBJ2-3 | TRBV29-1 | SVERSSAYTDTQY
. | TRBJ2-7 | TRBV19 | ASSIRRSYEQY
few | TRBJ2-7 | TRBV28 | ASSGHLSYEQY
. | TRBJ1-1 | TRBV28 | ASTPEFGHAF
once | TRBJ1-1 | TRBV10-3 | AIKAGVGNTEAF
once | TRBJ2-1 | TRBV12-5 | ASGLSPGTGGVNEQF
. | TRBJ2-7 | TRBV7-2 | ASSLGVSPYEQY
once | TRBJ2-3 | TRBV4-2 | ASSQDGLAGTRTDTQY
. | TRBJ1-4 | TRBV5-1 | ASSFRGTNEKLF
. | TRBJ2-1 | TRBV2 | ASSASGPNEQF
. | TRBJ1-2 | TRBV5-1 | ASSPVGDYGYT
. | TRBJ2-7 | TRBV5-5 | ASSLAGPYEQY
once | TRBJ2-3 | TRBV5-1 | ASSLASGKDTDTQY
. | TRBJ1-1 | TRBV29-1 | SVARSIEAF
once | TRBJ1-4 | TRBV2 | ASSARSDEKLF
. | TRBJ1-5 | TRBV5-1 | ASSLGQGGNQPQH
. | TRBJ2-1 | TRBV19 | ASSRMGGGREF
. | TRBJ2-2 | TRBV4-1 | ASSHTRLGLGTGELF
once | TRBJ2-5 | TRBV13 | ASSGRDSQETQY
. | TRBJ2-1 | TRBV7-3 | ASSLIANLDNEQF
. | TRBJ2-2 | TRBV2 | ASSPWVGELF
. | TRBJ1-2 | TRBV29-1 | SVENYGYT
. | TRBJ1-4 | TRBV28 | ASSSDAEKLF
. | TRBJ2-3 | TRBV11-2 | ASSLAPSGRGTDTQY
. | TRBJ1-4 | TRBV28 | ASSPGTGPNEKLF
. | TRBJ1-3 | TRBV29-1 | SVNDRGYGNTIY
. | TRBJ2-7 | TRBV4-2 | ASSQAPDGSSYEQY
. | TRBJ2-7 | TRBV5-1 | ASTLWDRGHPYEQY